The clone carrying this TCR beta chain was seen many times. The antigen remains unidentified. The time point was: newly diagnosed GD, antithyroid drugs for less than 3 months. PBMCs were the source of the RNA used for TCR sequencing. Patients met American Thyroid Association criteria for Graves' disease. Those enrolled as patients came out of an endocrinology department in Xi'an, China. The data derive from a study of regulatory T cells in long-lasting Graves disease. According to the study, TCR beta libraries were built with iRepertoire HTBI primers and CDR3-region Arm-PCR. TCRdb itself ran the multiplex PCR reads through MiXCR, one entry per CDR3 protein. Counted here are about 440,000 distinct CDR3 sequences, 15% occurring once; the ten biggest clones make up roughly 17%. Study-wide results and caveats: TCR diversity was lower in persistent Graves' patients than in newly diagnosed ones.

CDR1 and CDR2 (germline): MNHEY, SMNVEV (reference sequence). Trimming pared 7 bases from V and 2 bases from J, leaving 9 bases between. CDR3 size: 13 residues. This sample was shared with a second study, whose subject was T cells in Graves' hyperthyroidism and ophthalmopathy. From that study: Ophthalmopathy was model-predicted a median about 7.1 months pre-onset.

This sequence originates from a woman aged 25 to 45 with Graves disease. The chain has TRBV27 and TRBJ2-1, with D unresolved. The material sequenced was peripheral blood mononuclear cells (PBMCs), taken at new diagnosis, from a patient treated with antithyroid drugs. The CDR3 coding sequence is TGTGCCAGCACCCCGACACCCTACAATGAGCAGTTCTTC. Translation gives CASTPTPYNEQFF.